This TCR beta chain emerged from a study of regulatory T cells in long-lasting Graves disease. Study details: Duration of antithyroid drug therapy among newly diagnosed Graves' patients was under 3 months.

Sequencing libraries for TCR beta were prepared with iRepertoire HTBI primers and Arm-PCR of CDR3 regions. TCRdb analysed the multiplex PCR reads with MiXCR anew, one entry per CDR3 protein. The sample has about 420,000 distinct CDR3 sequences, about 15% seen once. Time point indicated: newly diagnosed GD, antithyroid drugs for less than 3 months. Researchers made the TCR library from RNA that was extracted from PBMCs. Concerning this clonotype itself: Antigen: not known. Just one base apart from a much larger clone, this may be a read error.

General study points: Limited sample numbers may have lowered accuracy.

The CDR3 loop spans 14 amino acids. With 2 bases removed from V and 3 bases from J, the gap between germline ends came to 11 bases. Germline lookup yields CDR1 MNHEY and CDR2 SVGEGT. This sample was also put to use in a study of T cells in Graves' hyperthyroidism and ophthalmopathy. As that study records: Carried out on the TCR CDR3, a first-round RT-PCR used the HTBI primer set. Most thyroid-expanded clonotypes above 0.001 were also found in blood.

This sequence joins TRBV6-2 or TRBV6-3 and TRBJ2-7; D is ambiguous. The sequence derives from a woman younger than 30 with Graves disease. The specimen comprised peripheral blood mononuclear cells (PBMCs), sampled at new diagnosis, from a patient treated with antithyroid drugs. The CDR3 reads CASSYPTIVYEQYF. Here the CDR3 DNA reads TGTGCCAGCAGTTACCCTACGATCGTCTACGAGCAGTACTTC.